One and the same sample provided the 21 T cell receptor beta chains below, sequenced in a study of OX40 agonist ivuxolimab in advanced cancers. Assay: immunoSEQ multiplex PCR; the TCRdb copy retains only in-frame clones and omits some. The sample shows 55,000 to 75,000 clones, 80% of them seen only once. The material sequenced was CD4+ or CD8+ T cells sorted from blood, taken in a trial of the OX40 agonist ivuxolimab. All receptors derive from an adult with an advanced solid tumor such as melanoma, head and neck, liver or kidney cancer.

The rearrangement uses TRBV7-8 and TRBJ2-3, with TRBD1 matching over 10 bases. In germline, CDR1 is SGHVS, CDR2 FQNEAQ. The CDR3 contains 17 residues. Unmatched junction bases numbered 10, after V lost 3 bases and J lost 4 bases. CDR3 residues: CASSLGRDRGKSDTQYF. CDR3 sequence (DNA): TGTGCCAGCAGCTTGGGCCGGGACAGGGGAAAGTCAGATACGCAGTATTTT.

The chain recombines TRBV27 with TRBJ2-1; 7 nucleotides align to TRBD1. The J segment lost 6 bases and the V segment lost 5 bases, leaving 19 bases of the junction unmatched. In germline, CDR1 is MNHEY, CDR2 SMNVEV (reference sequence). This CDR3 has 18 residues. CDR3 sequence reads: CASSPQGVGASRGNEQFF. The CDR3 nucleotides read TGTGCCAGCAGTCCCCAGGGGGTAGGTGCGTCTCGTGGCAATGAGCAGTTCTTC.

This chain connects TRBV18 to TRBJ2-3; D could derive from TRBD1 or TRBD2 (7 bases each). Germline-derived CDR1 and CDR2 are KGHSH and LQKENI. The CDR3 totals 15 residues. V lost 1 base to trimming and J lost 5 bases, with 13 bases between them. In nucleotides, the CDR3 is TGTGCCAGCTCACCACGGCCAGGGGGGGAAGATACGCAGTATTTT. Protein product: CASSPRPGGEDTQYF. Using reference TRBV18 and TRBJ2-3 for the parts outside the CDR3, the full variable domain is NAGVMQNPRHLVRRRGQEARLRCSPMKGHSHVYWYRQLPEEGLKFMVYLQKENIIDESGMPKERFSAEFPKEGPSILRIQQVVRGDSAAYFCASSPRPGGEDTQYFGPGTRLTVL.

V and J are TRBV7-8 and TRBJ2-5; possibly TRBD1 or TRBD2 for D (5 bases each). CDR3 size: 15 residues. V gave up 5 bases and J gave up 2 bases, with 15 bases separating them. Germline CDR1 is SGHVS and CDR2 is FQNEAQ. The CDR3 sequence is CASSPRGAIQETQYF. CDR3 nucleotides: TGTGCCAGCAGCCCAAGGGGAGCGATACAAGAGACCCAGTACTTC.

This chain uses TRBV13 with TRBJ2-2, with a possible D match to TRBD1 (5 bases). Trimming removed 5 bases from V and 7 bases from J, with 11 bases in between. This CDR3 has 13 amino acids. Germline V gene data show CDR1 as PRHDT and CDR2 as FYEKMQ (reference sequence). The chain's CDR3 is CASSQGSSGELFF. Written as DNA, the CDR3 is TGTGCCAGCAGCCAGGGCTCGAGCGGGGAGCTGTTTTTT.

The CDR3 DNA reads as TGTGCCAGCAGTGTTGGGGGCAGGACTGGGCAGTACGTC. Its protein is CASSVGGRTGQYV. This chain joins TRBV2 and TRBJ2-7, with D possibly TRBD1 on 6 matching bases. Per germline, CDR1 SNHLY and CDR2 FYNNEI. Trimming left V 4 bases short and J 9 bases short, with 16 bases between. This CDR3 has 13 amino acids.

This clone came up a few times. At one of its ends the junction is not consistent with the germline gene, which may arise from a read error. This chain uses TRBV30 with TRBJ1-6; D remains unclear. Germline V CDR1 and CDR2: GTSNPN, SVGIG (reference sequence). The CDR3 totals 16 residues. In nucleotides, the CDR3 is TGTGCCTGGAGTGGAAGCAGGTCCTCCAATAATTCACCCCTCCACTTT. This translates into CAWSGSRSSNNSPLHF.

This chain uses TRBV5-1 with TRBJ1-1; D not resolved. Trimming removed 1 base at V and 4 bases at J, with 8 bases between. The CDR3 is 13 amino acids. Germline V CDR1 and CDR2: SGHRS, YFSETQ. This CDR3 reads CASSLSWVTEAFF. CDR3 coding DNA: TGCGCCAGCAGCTTGAGTTGGGTCACTGAAGCTTTCTTT. Drawing the rest from reference TRBV5-1 and TRBJ1-1, the complete variable domain is KAGVTQTPRYLIKTRGQQVTLSCSPISGHRSVSWYQQTPGQGLQFLFEYFSETQRNKGNFPGRFSGRQFSNSRSEMNVSTLELGDSALYLCASSLSWVTEAFFGQGTRLTVV.

The chain joins TRBV7-3 to TRBJ2-3; D gene ambiguous. CDR3 length: 11 residues. CDR1 SGHTA and CDR2 FQGTGA come from the germline V gene. The germline V and J ends were trimmed by 0 bases and 10 bases, with 5 bases remaining between them. The CDR3 region has the DNA TGTGCCAGCAGCTTAACGCTCGCGCAGTATTTT. Amino acid sequence: CASSLTLAQYF.

V usage is TRBV2 and J usage is TRBJ1-4; TRBD1 matches 10 bases. Germline V CDR1 and CDR2: SNHLY, FYNNEI. The J segment lost 5 bases and the V segment lost 5 bases, leaving 5 bases of the junction unmatched. The CDR3 covers 15 residues. CDR3 bases: TGTGCCAGCAGTCTGACAGGGGGCCGGAATGAAAAACTGTTTTTT. This sequence encodes CASSLTGGRNEKLFF.

This clone was counted only a few times. This chain uses TRBV6-5 with TRBJ2-2, with 11 bases matching TRBD1. CDR1 and CDR2 from the germline V gene are MNHEY and SVGAGI. This CDR3 is 16 amino acids long. V lost 0 bases and J lost 6; bases outside the gene matches: 3. The CDR3 protein is CASSYSGQGDSGELFF. The CDR3 region has the DNA TGTGCCAGCAGTTACTCGGGACAGGGGGATTCCGGGGAGCTGTTTTTT.

This clone has just a few counts. The chain recombines TRBV7-2 with TRBJ1-5, with 7 nucleotides matching TRBD1. Germline V gene lookup returns CDR1 SGHTA and CDR2 FQGNSA. The junction had 3 bases not matched to a gene; V was cut back by 1 base and J by 3 bases. The CDR3 is 15 amino acids. CDR3 sequence: CASSLGGTDNQPQHF. The CDR3 DNA follows: TGTGCCAGCAGCTTAGGCGGGACAGACAATCAGCCCCAGCATTTT.

V and J are TRBV19 and TRBJ1-1; 8 nucleotides agree with TRBD1. Germline lookup yields CDR1 LNHDA and CDR2 SQIVND (reference sequence). The junction had 15 bases not matched to a gene; V was cut back by 6 bases and J by 0 bases. The CDR3 extends over 18 amino acids. CDR3 in DNA: TGTGCCAGTAGGAGGGCCCAGGGGGCCTCCCGCCTGAACACTGAAGCTTTCTTT. Translated: CASRRAQGASRLNTEAFF.

The chain joins TRBV7-9 to TRBJ2-7; 8 bases map to TRBD1. Unmatched junction bases numbered 22, after V lost 7 bases and J lost 5 bases. Per germline, CDR1 SEHNR and CDR2 FQNEAQ (reference sequence). The CDR3 totals 18 residues. CDR3 residues: CASKPRGPTGGSFHEQYV. The CDR3 DNA sequence: TGTGCCAGCAAACCCCGGGGGCCCACAGGGGGTTCCTTCCACGAGCAGTACGTC.

The chain couples TRBV27 to TRBJ2-7; TRBD1 or TRBD2 may be the D gene (6 bases each). Germline V gene data show CDR1 as MNHEY and CDR2 as SMNVEV (reference sequence). V was trimmed by 1 base and J by 2 bases, leaving 15 bases between them. The CDR3 has 16 residues. DNA of the CDR3: TGTGCCAGCAGTTTATTGGGGCGGGGACAAACCTACGAGCAGTACGTC. This codes for CASSLLGRGQTYEQYV.

The chain has TRBV15 and TRBJ2-4, with 7 nucleotides matching TRBD2. The CDR3 consists of 19 residues. Losses at the gene ends were 0 bases for V and 0 bases for J; bases not matched to a gene: 11. Looked up from germline, CDR1 is LNHNV and CDR2 is YYDKDF (reference sequence). This chain's CDR3 is CATSRDRSSGALAKNIQYF. DNA for the CDR3: TGTGCCACCAGCAGAGATAGGTCTAGCGGAGCTTTAGCCAAAAACATTCAGTACTTC.

This clone was counted a few times. The chain joins TRBV6-5 to TRBJ1-1, with 10 bases identical to TRBD1. Germline loops: CDR1 MNHEY, CDR2 SVGAGI. This CDR3 is built from 15 residues. V lost 0 bases to trimming and J lost 6 bases; unmatched junction nucleotides: 4. The CDR3 DNA reads TGTGCCAGCAGTTACTCGGACAGGGGGTACCCTGAAGCTTTCTTT. This gives the protein CASSYSDRGYPEAFF.

The rearrangement links TRBV28 to TRBJ2-2, with TRBD2 identical over 8 bases. The germline CDR1 and CDR2 sequences are MDHEN and SYDVKM. The CDR3 totals 17 residues. J gave up 2 bases and V 3 bases, and 8 bases lay outside the gene matches. In DNA, the CDR3 is TGTGCCAGCAGTTTGAGAATTGCGGGAGGAAACACCGGGGAGCTGTTTTTT. It specifies CASSLRIAGGNTGELFF.

V and J are TRBV5-4 and TRBJ2-5; 9 nucleotides line up with TRBD2. The J call may be faulty, since TRBJ2-7 better matches the DNA end. Germline CDR1 SGHNT, CDR2 YYREEE (reference sequence). This CDR3 contains 14 residues. This chain's CDR3 is CASSPAGGSYEQYF. In DNA form, the CDR3 reads TGTGCCAGCAGCCCAGCGGGGGGTTCCTACGAGCAGTACTTC.

The chain links TRBV5-1 to TRBJ2-1, with 11 bases fitting TRBD1. The CDR3 totals 14 residues. The ends lost 4 bases at V and 9 bases at J; junction bases unmatched: 6. The germline CDR1 and CDR2 sequences are SGHRS and YFSETQ. For the CDR3, the DNA is TGCGCCAGCAGCCGGGGGACAGGGGGTGGTGAGCAGTTCTTC. Protein product: CASSRGTGGGEQFF.

The chain couples TRBV11-2 to TRBJ2-3, with D possibly TRBD2 on 5 matching bases. The CDR3 runs 15 residues. Trimming stripped 1 base from V and 2 bases from J, with 10 bases between. CDR1 and CDR2 from the germline V gene are SGHAT and FQNNGV. DNA for the CDR3: TGTGCCAGCAGCTTAGGGCGGGCAATCACAGATACGCAGTATTTT. Its protein is CASSLGRAITDTQYF.